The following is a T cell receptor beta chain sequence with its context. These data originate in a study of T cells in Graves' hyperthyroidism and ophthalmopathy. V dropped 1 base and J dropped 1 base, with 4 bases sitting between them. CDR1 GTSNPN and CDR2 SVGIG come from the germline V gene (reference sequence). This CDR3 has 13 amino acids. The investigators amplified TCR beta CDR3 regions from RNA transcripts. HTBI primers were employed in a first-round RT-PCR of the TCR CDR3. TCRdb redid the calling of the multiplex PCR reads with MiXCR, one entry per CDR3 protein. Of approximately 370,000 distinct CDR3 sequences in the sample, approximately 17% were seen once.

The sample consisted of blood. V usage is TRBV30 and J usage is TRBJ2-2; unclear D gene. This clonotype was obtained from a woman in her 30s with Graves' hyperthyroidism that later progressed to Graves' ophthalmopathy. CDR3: CAWSARNTGELFF. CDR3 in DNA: TGTGCCTGGAGTGCCAGGAACACCGGGGAGCTGTTTTTT.